This T cell receptor (beta chain) was recorded in a study of tumor and adjacent non-tumor tissue in lung cancer. This sample's RNA came from whole unsorted tissue. The normal lung tissue was taken more than 3 cm from the tumor edge. This clonotype was recorded a few times. Germline CDR1 reads SGHTS; CDR2 reads YDEGEE. The CDR3 loop spans 15 amino acids. V was clipped by 0 bases and J by 8 bases; unmatched bases: 6. TCRbeta libraries were built with three rounds of nested PCR, modified from ARM-PCR. MiXCR, run by TCRdb on the multiplex PCR reads, gives a single entry per CDR3 protein. The sample lists roughly 82,000 distinct CDR3 sequences, more than 75% seen once, with just over 20% in the top ten.

The chain combines TRBV5-8 with TRBJ2-1; 9 nucleotides match TRBD2. This receptor was taken from a woman in her forties or fifties with non-small cell lung cancer. Sequencing input: distant non-tumor lung tissue. The CDR3 loop reads CASSLGIAGDDEQFF. CDR3 nucleotide sequence: TGTGCCAGCAGCTTGGGGATAGCGGGAGACGATGAGCAGTTCTTC.